The rows below give T cell receptor beta chains drawn from one sample of a study of beta chain features in type 1 diabetes. Profiling relied on immunoSEQ multiplex PCR, and the TCRdb table lists in-frame clones only, not all of them. The profile covers hundreds of thousands of clones, with over 11% appearing a single time and about 0.04% taken by the ten largest. The sample consisted of naive CD4+ T cells from blood. The receptors stem from a man aged 30 to 39 in good health. CDR3s include the opening cysteine and the closing phenylalanine or tryptophan. D genes are given only for firm matches. Only some rows state a clone size, as once, few, many or a class for expanded clones.

clone size	V gene	D gene	J gene	CDR3 protein	CDR3 DNA
few	TRBV9	-	TRBJ2-1	CASSVGGSGSSYNEQFF	TGTGCCAGCAGCGTAGGGGGTAGCGGAAGCTCCTACAATGAGCAGTTCTTC
few	TRBV7-3	TRBD2	TRBJ2-3	CASSSLAGDTQYF	TGTGCCAGCAGCTCTCTAGCGGGAGATACGCAGTATTTT
-	TRBV6-5	-	TRBJ2-2	CASSYWQTNTGELFF	TGTGCCAGCAGTTACTGGCAGACGAACACCGGGGAGCTGTTTTTT
-	TRBV9	TRBD2	TRBJ2-7	CASSEGAGALAEQYF	TGTGCCAGCAGCGAGGGAGCGGGGGCGCTGGCCGAGCAGTACTTC
-	TRBV5-6	-	TRBJ1-6	CASSLVNSPLHF	TGTGCCAGCAGCTTGGTGAATTCACCCCTCCACTTT
few	TRBV25-1	-	TRBJ1-1	CASSKHFGGIGEAFF	TGTGCCAGCAGTAAACATTTCGGGGGGATAGGTGAAGCTTTCTTT
-	TRBV5-4	-	TRBJ1-4	CASSLAGQVGEKLFF	TGTGCCAGCAGCTTGGCGGGCCAAGTGGGGGAAAAACTGTTTTTT
few	TRBV7-9	-	TRBJ2-3	CASSPTDTQYF	TGTGCCAGCAGCCCAACGGATACGCAGTATTTT
few	TRBV9	-	TRBJ1-1	CASSPFVGTEAFF	TGTGCCAGCAGCCCATTTGTGGGCACTGAAGCTTTCTTT
-	TRBV6-5	TRBD1	TRBJ2-5	CASSQQGAETQYF	TGTGCCAGCAGTCAACAGGGGGCGGAGACCCAGTACTTC
few	TRBV5-1	TRBD1	TRBJ2-1	CATKSGTGGLPRTEQFF	TGCGCCACCAAATCCGGGACAGGGGGTCTCCCTCGCACTGAGCAGTTCTTC
few	TRBV9	-	TRBJ2-2	CASSETNGELFF	TGTGCCAGCAGCGAAACAAACGGGGAGCTGTTTTTT
-	TRBV4-3	-	TRBJ1-1	CASSRDGGSTEAFF	TGCGCCAGCAGCCGGGATGGGGGAAGCACTGAAGCTTTCTTT
-	TRBV7-2	-	TRBJ2-3	CASSHRLTDTQYF	TGTGCCAGCAGCCATAGACTCACAGATACGCAGTATTTT
-	TRBV7-9	-	TRBJ2-3	CASSLQGSTDTQYF	TGTGCCAGCAGCCTCCAGGGAAGCACAGATACGCAGTATTTT
few	TRBV7-9	TRBD1	TRBJ2-1	CASSLGRGSQFF	TGTGCCAGCAGCTTAGGCAGGGGGTCGCAGTTCTTC
-	TRBV10-3	TRBD2	TRBJ2-2	CAISDLAGNTGELFF	TGTGCCATCAGTGATCTAGCGGGTAACACCGGGGAGCTGTTTTTT
-	TRBV5-6	-	TRBJ1-4	CASARGNEKLFF	TGTGCCAGCGCTCGGGGGAATGAAAAACTGTTTTTT
-	TRBV7-9	-	TRBJ2-5	CASSYSTGVVETQYF	TGTGCCAGCAGCTACTCGACGGGGGTCGTGGAGACCCAGTACTTC
-	TRBV6-5	TRBD2	TRBJ2-5	CASMESGGETQYF	TGTGCCAGCATGGAATCGGGAGGGGAGACCCAGTACTTC
few	TRBV7-9	TRBD1	TRBJ2-2	CASSFQGARTGELFF	TGTGCCAGCAGCTTCCAGGGGGCGCGCACCGGGGAGCTGTTTTTT
-	TRBV4-3	-	TRBJ2-3	CASSQGIRRDTQYF	TGCGCCAGCAGCCAAGGTATCCGGAGAGATACGCAGTATTTT
few	TRBV25-1	-	TRBJ1-5	CASNKGNQPQHF	TGTGCCAGCAACAAGGGCAATCAGCCCCAGCATTTT
few	TRBV5-4	-	TRBJ2-5	CASSTDRQETQYF	TGTGCCAGCAGCACGGACAGACAAGAGACCCAGTACTTC
-	TRBV14	TRBD2	TRBJ2-1	CASLGTSGTQGEQFF	TGTGCCAGCTTAGGGACTAGCGGCACCCAAGGGGAGCAGTTCTTC
few	TRBV7-9	TRBD1	TRBJ1-1	CASSARDRGKRTEAFF	TGTGCCAGCAGCGCCAGGGACAGGGGTAAACGCACTGAAGCTTTCTTT
-	TRBV29-1	TRBD1	TRBJ2-6	CSVQTGSDVLTF	TGCAGCGTTCAGACAGGGTCGGACGTCCTGACTTTC
-	TRBV18	TRBD2	TRBJ2-3	CASSPPLAGALGTDTQYF	TGTGCCAGCTCACCACCTCTAGCGGGGGCCTTAGGAACAGATACGCAGTATTTT
-	TRBV7-9	-	TRBJ2-2	CASSQGQNLAGELFF	TGTGCCAGCAGCCAGGGACAAAACCTTGCCGGGGAGCTGTTTTTT
-	TRBV6-5	TRBD2	TRBJ2-3	CASSSYGRGTDTQYF	TGTGCCAGCAGTTCTTATGGGCGGGGGACAGATACGCAGTATTTT
-	TRBV5-4	TRBD1	TRBJ2-4	CASSQVGQGPLAKNIQYF	TGCGCCAGCAGCCAAGTGGGACAGGGCCCCTTAGCCAAAAACATTCAGTACTTC
-	TRBV14	TRBD1	TRBJ1-2	CASSPTRDSLLNYGYTF	TGTGCCAGCAGCCCAACACGGGACAGCCTACTTAACTATGGCTACACCTTC
-	TRBV25-1	-	TRBJ2-1	CASSDLNEQFF	TGTGCCAGCAGTGACCTCAATGAGCAGTTCTTC
few	TRBV29-1	-	TRBJ1-1	CSVHPGVVSSGTEAFF	TGCAGCGTCCATCCAGGGGTGGTTTCATCAGGCACTGAAGCTTTCTTT
-	TRBV10-3	TRBD2	TRBJ2-1	CAISPSGSDEQFF	TGTGCCATCAGCCCTAGCGGGAGCGATGAGCAGTTCTTC
-	TRBV5-6	-	TRBJ2-3	CASSLSDTQYF	TGTGCCAGCAGCTTGAGCGATACGCAGTATTTT
few	TRBV11-3	-	TRBJ2-2	CASSLLGLGGTGELFF	TGTGCCAGCAGCCTACTGGGTTTGGGTGGCACCGGGGAGCTGTTTTTT
few	TRBV21-1	-	TRBJ1-5	CASSWDISNQPQHF	TGTGCCAGCAGTTGGGACATTAGCAATCAGCCCCAGCATTTT
few	TRBV4-1	-	TRBJ2-2	CASSHQTNTGELFF	TGCGCCAGCAGCCATCAGACGAACACCGGGGAGCTGTTTTTT
-	TRBV25-1	TRBD1	TRBJ2-1	CASRETGAYNEQFF	TGTGCCAGCAGGGAGACAGGGGCCTACAATGAGCAGTTCTTC
-	TRBV6-5	-	TRBJ2-1	CASSYSGITEQFF	TGTGCCAGCAGTTACTCGGGTATTACTGAGCAGTTCTTC
few	TRBV10-2	TRBD1	TRBJ2-7	CASRKTGISYEQYF	TGCGCCAGCAGGAAGACAGGGATCTCCTACGAGCAGTACTTC
few	TRBV5-4	-	TRBJ2-2	CASSLMGAGELFF	TGTGCCAGCAGCTTGATGGGGGCCGGGGAGCTGTTTTTT
-	TRBV30	TRBD1	TRBJ2-2	CAWSRGQGGYTGELFF	TGTGCCTGGAGCCGGGGACAGGGGGGTTACACCGGGGAGCTGTTTTTT
-	TRBV2	TRBD2	TRBJ2-1	CASRGRGNNEQFF	TGTGCCAGCAGGGGGCGGGGGAACAATGAGCAGTTCTTC